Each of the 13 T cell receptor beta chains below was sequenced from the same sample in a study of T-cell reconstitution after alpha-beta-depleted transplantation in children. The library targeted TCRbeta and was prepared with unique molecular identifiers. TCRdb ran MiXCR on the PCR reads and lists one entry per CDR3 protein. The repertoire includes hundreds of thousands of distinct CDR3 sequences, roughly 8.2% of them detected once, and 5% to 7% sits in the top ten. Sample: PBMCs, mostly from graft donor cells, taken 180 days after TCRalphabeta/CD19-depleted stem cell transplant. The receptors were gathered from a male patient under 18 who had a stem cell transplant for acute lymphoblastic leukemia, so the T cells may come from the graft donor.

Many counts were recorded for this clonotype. The CDR3 loop reads CASGNGWWTEAFF. In DNA, the CDR3 is TGTGCCAGCGGAAATGGATGGTGGACTGAAGCTTTCTTT. V is TRBV27 and J is TRBJ1-1; D remains ambiguous. Germline-derived CDR1 and CDR2 are MNHEY and SMNVEV (reference sequence). Deletions cut 8 bases from V and 5 bases from J, with 15 bases between. The CDR3 contains 13 residues.

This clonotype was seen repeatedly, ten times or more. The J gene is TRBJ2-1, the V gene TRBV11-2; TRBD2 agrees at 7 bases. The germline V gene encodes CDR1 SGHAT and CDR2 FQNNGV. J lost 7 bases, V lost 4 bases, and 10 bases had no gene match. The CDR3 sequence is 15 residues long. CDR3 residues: CASSSITGGSNEQFF. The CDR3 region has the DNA TGTGCCAGCAGCTCCATTACGGGAGGAAGTAATGAGCAGTTCTTC.

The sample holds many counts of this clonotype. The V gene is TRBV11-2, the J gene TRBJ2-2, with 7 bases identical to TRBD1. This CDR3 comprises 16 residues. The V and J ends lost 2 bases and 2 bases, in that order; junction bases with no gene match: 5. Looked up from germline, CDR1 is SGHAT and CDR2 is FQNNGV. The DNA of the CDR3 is TGTGCCAGCAGCTTAAAGTACAGGGGTAACACCGGGGAGCTGTTTTTT. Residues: CASSLKYRGNTGELFF.

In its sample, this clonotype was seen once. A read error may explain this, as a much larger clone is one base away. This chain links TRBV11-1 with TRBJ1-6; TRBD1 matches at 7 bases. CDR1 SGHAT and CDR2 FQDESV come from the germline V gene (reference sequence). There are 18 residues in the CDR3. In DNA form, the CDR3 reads TGTGACAGCAGCTTAGCTTTTGACAGGGTAGCGGCGAATTCACCCCTCCACTTT. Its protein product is CDSSLAFDRVAANSPLHF. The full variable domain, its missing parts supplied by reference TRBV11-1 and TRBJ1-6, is EAEVAQSPRYKITEKSQAVAFWCDPISGHATLYWYRQILGQGPELLVQFQDESVVDDSQLPKDRFSAERLKGVDSTLKIQPAELGDSAMYLCDSSLAFDRVAANSPLHFGNGTRLTVT.

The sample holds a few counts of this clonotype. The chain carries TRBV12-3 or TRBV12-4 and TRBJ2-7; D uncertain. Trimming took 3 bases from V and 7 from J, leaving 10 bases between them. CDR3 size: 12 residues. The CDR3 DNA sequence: TGTGCCAGCAGTTTGCTGGCTTGGGAGCAGTACTTC. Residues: CASSLLAWEQYF.

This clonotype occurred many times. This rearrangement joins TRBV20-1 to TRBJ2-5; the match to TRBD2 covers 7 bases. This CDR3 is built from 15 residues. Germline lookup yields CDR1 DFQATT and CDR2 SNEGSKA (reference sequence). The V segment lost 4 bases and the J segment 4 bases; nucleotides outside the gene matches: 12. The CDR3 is CSATTTNWGGETQYF. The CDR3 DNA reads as TGCAGTGCTACAACGACAAACTGGGGGGGAGAGACCCAGTACTTC.

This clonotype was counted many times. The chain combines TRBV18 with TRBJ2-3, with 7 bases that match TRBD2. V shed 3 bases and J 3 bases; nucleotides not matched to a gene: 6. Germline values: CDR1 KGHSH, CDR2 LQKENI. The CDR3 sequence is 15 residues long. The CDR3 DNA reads TGTGCCAGCTCACCCGTGGCGGGGGAAACAGATACGCAGTATTTT. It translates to CASSPVAGETDTQYF.

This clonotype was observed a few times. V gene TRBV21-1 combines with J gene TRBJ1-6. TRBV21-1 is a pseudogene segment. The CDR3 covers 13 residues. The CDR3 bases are TGTGCCAGCGGTAAGGGGAGGCATTCACCCCTCCACTTT. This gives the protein CASGKGRHSPLHF.

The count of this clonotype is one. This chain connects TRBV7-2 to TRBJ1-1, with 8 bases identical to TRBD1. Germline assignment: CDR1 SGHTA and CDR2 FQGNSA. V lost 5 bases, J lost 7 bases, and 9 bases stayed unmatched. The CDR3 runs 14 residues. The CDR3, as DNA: TGTGCCAGCAGCACCCCCGGGACAGGCCATGAAGCTTTCTTT. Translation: CASSTPGTGHEAFF.

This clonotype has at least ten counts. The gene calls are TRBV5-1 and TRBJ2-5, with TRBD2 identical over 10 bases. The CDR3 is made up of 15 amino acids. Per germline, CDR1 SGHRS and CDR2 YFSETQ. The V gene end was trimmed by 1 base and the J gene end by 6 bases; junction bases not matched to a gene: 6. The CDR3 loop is CASSLILAGVKTQYF. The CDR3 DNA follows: TGCGCCAGCAGCTTGATTCTAGCGGGAGTTAAGACCCAGTACTTC.

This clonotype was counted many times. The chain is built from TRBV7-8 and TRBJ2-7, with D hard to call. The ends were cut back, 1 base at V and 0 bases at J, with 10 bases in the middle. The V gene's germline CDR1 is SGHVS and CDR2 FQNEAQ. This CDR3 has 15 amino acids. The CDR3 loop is CASSLGAVPSYEQYF. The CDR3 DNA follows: TGTGCCAGCAGCTTAGGAGCAGTACCCTCCTACGAGCAGTACTTC.

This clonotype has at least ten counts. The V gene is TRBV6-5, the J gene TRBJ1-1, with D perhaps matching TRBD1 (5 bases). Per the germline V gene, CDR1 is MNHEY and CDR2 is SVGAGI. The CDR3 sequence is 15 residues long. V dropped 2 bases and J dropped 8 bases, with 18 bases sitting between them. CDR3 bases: TGTGCCAGCAGTTACAGTAGGGGTGGGGTAAGGGAAGCTTTCTTT. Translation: CASSYSRGGVREAFF.

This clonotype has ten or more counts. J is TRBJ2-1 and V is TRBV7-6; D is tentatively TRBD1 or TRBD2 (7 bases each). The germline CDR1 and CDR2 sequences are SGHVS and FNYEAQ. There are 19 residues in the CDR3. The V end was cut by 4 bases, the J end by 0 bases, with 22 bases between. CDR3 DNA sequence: TGTGCCAGCAGCTCCACCCCAGGGGGGGTTTGGGGCTCCTACAATGAGCAGTTCTTC. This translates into CASSSTPGGVWGSYNEQFF.